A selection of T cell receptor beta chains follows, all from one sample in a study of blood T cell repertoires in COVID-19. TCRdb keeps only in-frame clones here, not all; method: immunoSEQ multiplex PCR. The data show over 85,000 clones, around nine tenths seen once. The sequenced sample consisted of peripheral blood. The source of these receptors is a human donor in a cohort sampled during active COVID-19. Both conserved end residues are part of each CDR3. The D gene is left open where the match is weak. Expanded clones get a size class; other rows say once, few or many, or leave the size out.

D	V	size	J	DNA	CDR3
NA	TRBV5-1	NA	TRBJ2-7	TGCGCCAGCAGCTTGGAAGAGAGCTACGAGCAGTACTTC	CASSLEESYEQYF
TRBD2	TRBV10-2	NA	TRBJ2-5	TGCGCCAGCAGTTCGCCGGGACTAGGAGGGTCAGAGACCCAGTACTTC	CASSSPGLGGSETQYF
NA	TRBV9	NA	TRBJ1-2	TGTGCCAGCAGCGTAGGACAGAGTAACTATGGCTACACCTTC	CASSVGQSNYGYTF
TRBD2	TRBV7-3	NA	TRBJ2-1	TGTGCCAGCAGCTTACAGGGGAGCGGGGGCAATGAGCAGTTCTTC	CASSLQGSGGNEQFF
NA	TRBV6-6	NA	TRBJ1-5	TGTGCCAGCAGTTACTCGAGTATACGACAGCCCCAGCATTTT	CASSYSSIRQPQHF
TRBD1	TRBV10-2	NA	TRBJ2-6	TGCGCCAGCAGTGATCAGGGACAGGGGGTGACTGGGGCCAACGTCCTGACTTTC	CASSDQGQGVTGANVLTF
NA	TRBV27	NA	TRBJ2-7	TGTGCCAGCGGACTCGGTACCTCCTACGAGCAGTACTTC	CASGLGTSYEQYF
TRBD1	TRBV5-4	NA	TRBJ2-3	TGTGCCAGCAGCTCCCGGACAGGGCGAGCAGATACGCAGTATTTT	CASSSRTGRADTQYF
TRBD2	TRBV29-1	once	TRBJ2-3	TGCAGCGACGGACTAGCGGGGCCGGGTACAGATACGCAGTATTTT	CSDGLAGPGTDTQYF
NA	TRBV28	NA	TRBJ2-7	TGTGCCAGCACCTCGAGAGCCTCCTACGAGCAGTACTTC	CASTSRASYEQYF
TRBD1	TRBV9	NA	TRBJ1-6	TGTGCCAGCAGCGGAGGGACAGGGGCAAATTCACCCCTCCACTTT	CASSGGTGANSPLHF
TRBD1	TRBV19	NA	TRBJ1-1	TGTGCCAGTAGTCACCCGACAGGGGGCGAAACTGAAGCTTTCTTT	CASSHPTGGETEAFF
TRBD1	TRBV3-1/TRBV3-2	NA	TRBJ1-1	TGTGCCAGCAGCCAGACAGGGGGGATCACTGAAGCTTTCTTT	CASSQTGGITEAFF
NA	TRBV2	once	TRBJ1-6	TGTGCCAGCAGGGGAGATGGAAATTCACCCCTCCACTTT	CASRGDGNSPLHF
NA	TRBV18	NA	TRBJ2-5	TGTGCCAGCTCACCTAGATCTGAAGAGACCCAGTACTTC	CASSPRSEETQYF
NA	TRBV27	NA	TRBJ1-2	TGTGCCAGCAGTCCTAGGCAGGGTCTCCAATATGGCTACACCTTC	CASSPRQGLQYGYTF
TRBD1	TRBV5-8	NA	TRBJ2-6	TGTGCCAGCAGCTTGACAGGGGGCCGGTCTGGGGCCAACGTCCTGACTTTC	CASSLTGGRSGANVLTF
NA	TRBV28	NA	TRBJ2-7	TGTGCCAGCAGTGGCCGGGCCTACGAGCAGTACTTC	CASSGRAYEQYF
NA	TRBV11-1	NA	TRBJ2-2	TGTGCCAGCAGCTTAGCGCGGGTCTCCGGGGAGCTGTTTTTT	CASSLARVSGELFF
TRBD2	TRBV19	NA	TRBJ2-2	TGTGCCAGTAGGGGACTAGCGGGAGGCTTCACCGGGGAGCTGTTTTTT	CASRGLAGGFTGELFF
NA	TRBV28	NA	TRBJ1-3	TGTGCCAGCAGCTTAGGGCAGGGAGGAAACACCATATATTTT	CASSLGQGGNTIYF
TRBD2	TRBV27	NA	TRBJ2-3	TGTGCCAGCAGCTCCCTAGCGGATAGCACAGATACGCAGTATTTT	CASSSLADSTDTQYF
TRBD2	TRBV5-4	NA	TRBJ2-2	TGTGCCACCTCAAGCGGGGGCTCGAACACCGGGGAGCTGTTTTTT	CATSSGGSNTGELFF
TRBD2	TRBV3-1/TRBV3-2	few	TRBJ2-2	TGTGCCAGCAGCCAAGTTATAGCGGGAGGGACCGGGGAGCTGTTTTTT	CASSQVIAGGTGELFF
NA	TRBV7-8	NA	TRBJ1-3	TGTGCCAGCAGCTTAGGGGCAAGGACTTCTGGAAACACCATATATTTT	CASSLGARTSGNTIYF
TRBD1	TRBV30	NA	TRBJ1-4	TGTGCCTGGAGTGACGGACAGGGTAATGAAAAACTGTTTTTT	CAWSDGQGNEKLFF
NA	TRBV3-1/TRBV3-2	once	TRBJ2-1	TGTGCCAGCAGCCAAGAGGGAGCGGACTACAATGAGCAGTTCTTC	CASSQEGADYNEQFF
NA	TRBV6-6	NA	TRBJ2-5	TGTGCCAGCAAGGCGGCTATACAAGAGACCCAGTACTTC	CASKAAIQETQYF
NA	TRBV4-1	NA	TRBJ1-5	TGCGCCAGCAGTCACACCGTCAGGGGAGATCAGCCCCAGCATTTT	CASSHTVRGDQPQHF
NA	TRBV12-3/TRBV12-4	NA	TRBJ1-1	TGTGCCAGCGATACACAGGGCGGAACTGAAGCTTTCTTT	CASDTQGGTEAFF
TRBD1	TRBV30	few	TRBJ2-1	TGTGCCTGGAGTGGACAGGGGGCTAACTCCTACAATGAGCAGTTCTTC	CAWSGQGANSYNEQFF
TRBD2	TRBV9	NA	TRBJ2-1	TGTGCCAGCAGCTCCGGACTAGCGGGGGCCCGGGGTGAGCAGTTCTTC	CASSSGLAGARGEQFF
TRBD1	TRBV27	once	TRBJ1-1	TGTGCCAGCAGTTTAGAGGGCAGGGGGCGAACTGAAGCTTTCTTT	CASSLEGRGRTEAFF
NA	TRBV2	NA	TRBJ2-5	TGTGCCAGCAGTGAATGGGGGCTGGGGGAGACCCAGTACTTC	CASSEWGLGETQYF
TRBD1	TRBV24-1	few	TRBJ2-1	TGTGCCACCAGTGAAAGGACAGGGCGGCAGTTCTTC	CATSERTGRQFF
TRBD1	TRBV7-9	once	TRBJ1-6	TGTGCCAGCAGCTCGGGACAGACCAATTCACCCCTCCACTTT	CASSSGQTNSPLHF
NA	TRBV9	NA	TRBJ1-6	TGTGCCAGCAGCGCTAACAGGGTGACAAGTTCACCCCTCCACTTT	CASSANRVTSSPLHF